This passage covers 25 T cell receptor beta chains from one sample sequenced in a study of early T cells in non-severe SARS-CoV-2 infection. TCRdb reprocessed the 5' RACE reads via MiXCR and lists one record per CDR3 protein. Here the sample spans about 76,000 distinct CDR3 sequences, approximately 10% being singletons. The sample consisted of whole blood. These receptors originate from an adult who was a healthcare worker with PCR-confirmed SARS-CoV-2 infection or an uninfected control (not recorded which).

This clonotype was seen at least ten times. The chain combines TRBV6-1 with TRBJ1-2; D not resolved. This CDR3 has 14 residues. Germline loops: CDR1 MNHNS, CDR2 SASEGT. Trimming pared 2 bases from V and 8 bases from J, leaving 15 bases between. The CDR3 nucleotides are TGTGCCAGCAGTGAAAGTCCTGCCTCTTTGGGCTACACCTTC. Its translation is CASSESPASLGYTF.

Only a few counts were recorded for this clonotype. J is TRBJ2-7 and V is TRBV7-9; D possibly corresponds to TRBD1 (6 bases). Germline V gives CDR1 SEHNR, CDR2 FQNEAQ (reference sequence). Between the trimmed V and J ends, which lost 7 bases and 5 bases, there was a span of 18 bases. This CDR3 is built from 14 residues. CDR3 protein: CASTKTPGVHEQYF. The CDR3 DNA follows: TGTGCCAGCACCAAGACCCCAGGGGTACACGAGCAGTACTTC.

This clonotype was seen at least ten times. The rearrangement links TRBV7-9 to TRBJ2-7, with D tentatively TRBD1 (6 bases). The V end lost 4 bases, the J end lost 6 bases, and 10 bases lay between the germline ends. The V gene's germline CDR1 is SEHNR and CDR2 FQNEAQ (reference sequence). This CDR3 is built from 12 residues. The DNA for the CDR3 is TGTGCCAGCAGCTCGAGGGGGTTCGAGCAGTACTTC. It yields the protein CASSSRGFEQYF.

This clonotype was seen more than once but under ten times. The gene calls are TRBV6-6 and TRBJ2-2, with unresolved D. Germline loops: CDR1 MNHNY, CDR2 SVGAGI (reference sequence). The CDR3 spans 14 residues. Trimming removed 3 bases at V and 1 base at J, with 6 bases between. The CDR3 reads CASSYFRNTGELFF. CDR3 sequence (DNA): TGTGCCAGCAGTTATTTCCGGAACACCGGGGAGCTGTTTTTT.

This chain connects TRBV2 to TRBJ2-3; D is ambiguous. CDR3 length: 15 residues. V was pared by 5 bases and J by 3 bases, with 15 bases between. The germline gives CDR1 SNHLY, CDR2 FYNNEI. The CDR3 loop is CASSPVGLGTDTQYF. The CDR3 DNA follows: TGTGCCAGCAGTCCTGTTGGGCTCGGGACAGATACGCAGTATTTT.

This clonotype was recorded many times. The V and J genes are TRBV27 and TRBJ2-1, with 8 bases fitting TRBD2. The germline CDR1 and CDR2 sequences are MNHEY and SMNVEV (reference sequence). The CDR3 spans 15 residues. J gave up 3 bases and V 3 bases, and 4 bases lay outside the gene matches. The CDR3 DNA is TGTGCCAGCAGTTTGTATAGCGGGATCTACAATGAGCAGTTCTTC. It specifies CASSLYSGIYNEQFF.

The chain couples TRBV12-3 or TRBV12-4 to TRBJ2-1; 8 bases agree with TRBD1. This CDR3 contains 14 residues. V was pared by 4 bases and J by 6 bases, with 5 bases of the junction left unmatched. Written as DNA, the CDR3 is TGTGCCAGCAGTTCCCCAGGACAGGGCAATGAGCAGTTCTTC. Translating gives CASSSPGQGNEQFF.

The gene calls are TRBV7-9 and TRBJ2-2; 11 bases are shared with TRBD1. Germline V gene data show CDR1 as SEHNR and CDR2 as FQNEAQ (reference sequence). V lost 7 bases and J lost 6; bases outside the gene matches: 10. This CDR3 is built from 16 residues. CDR3 sequence reads: CASTPTGTGGSGELFF. The CDR3 DNA is TGTGCCAGCACCCCAACCGGGACAGGGGGTTCCGGGGAGCTGTTTTTT.

The chain employs TRBV19 and TRBJ2-1; D ambiguous. V was trimmed by 2 bases and J by 0 bases, leaving 8 bases between them. The CDR3 has 15 amino acids. CDR1 is LNHDA and CDR2 is SQIVND in the germline V gene (reference sequence). CDR3 in amino acids: CASSISPPSYNEQFF. CDR3 DNA sequence: TGTGCCAGTAGTATAAGTCCACCCTCCTACAATGAGCAGTTCTTC.

The rearrangement uses TRBV29-1 and TRBJ1-1; D not resolved. The CDR3 extends over 12 amino acids. Deletions cut 5 bases from V and 1 base from J, with 8 bases between. The germline V gene encodes CDR1 SQVTM and CDR2 ANQGSEA. CDR3 amino acids: CSVRTGNTEAFF. The CDR3 DNA is TGCAGCGTTAGGACGGGGAACACTGAAGCTTTCTTT.

This chain connects TRBV3-1 to TRBJ2-3; D unclear. CDR1 and CDR2 (germline): LGHDT, YNNKEL (reference sequence). The CDR3 runs to 14 residues. Trimming removed 0 bases from V and 4 bases from J, with 8 bases in between. DNA for the CDR3: TGTGCCAGCAGCCAAGATACCTTCCCAGATACGCAGTATTTT. Translated: CASSQDTFPDTQYF.

This clonotype was observed a few times. V gene TRBV20-1 combines with J gene TRBJ2-3; 9 nucleotides agree with TRBD2. With 0 bases clipped from V and 2 bases from J, the junction kept 9 bases outside the gene matches. The germline V gene has CDR1 DFQATT and CDR2 SNEGSKA (reference sequence). The CDR3 covers 17 residues. The CDR3: CSARDRASGAVTDTQYF. CDR3 coding DNA: TGCAGTGCTAGAGATCGGGCTAGCGGGGCAGTCACAGATACGCAGTATTTT.

This clonotype has a count of ten or more. V usage is TRBV4-1 and J usage is TRBJ1-5; D is possibly TRBD1 (5 bases). The germline gives CDR1 MGHRA, CDR2 YSYEKL. Deletions cut 0 bases from V and 2 bases from J, with 11 bases between. There are 16 residues in the CDR3. CDR3 DNA sequence: TGCGCCAGCAGCCAAGACGGGGGATTTGGCAATCAGCCCCAGCATTTT. Amino acids: CASSQDGGFGNQPQHF.

Only a few counts were recorded for this clonotype. This chain links TRBV7-9 with TRBJ2-7; maybe TRBD2 (8 bases). V lost 3 bases and J 0 bases, leaving 12 bases between the germline ends. The CDR3 contains 15 residues. Looked up from germline, CDR1 is SEHNR and CDR2 is FQNEAQ (reference sequence). The CDR3 region has the DNA TGTGCCAGCAGCTTTAGCGGGACAGACTCCTACGAGCAGTACTTC. Its translation is CASSFSGTDSYEQYF.

The chain is built from TRBV11-1 and TRBJ2-4; TRBD1 is a possible D gene (6 bases). The CDR3 loop spans 15 amino acids. The germline V and J ends were trimmed by 5 bases and 6 bases, with 17 bases remaining between them. The germline V gene encodes CDR1 SGHAT and CDR2 FQDESV (reference sequence). DNA of the CDR3: TGTGCCAGCAGCCCTGGGTTGCTGGGGGCAAACATTCAGTACTTC. Protein product: CASSPGLLGANIQYF.

This clonotype was detected ten times or more. The rearrangement links TRBV25-1 to TRBJ1-4; D is uncertain. The V gene lost 6 bases and the J gene lost 11 bases, with 13 bases spanning the gap. The CDR3 is 12 amino acids. Germline V gene lookup returns CDR1 MGHDK and CDR2 SYGVNS. CDR3 amino acids: CASSTDDTKLFF. DNA of the CDR3: TGTGCCAGCAGCACGGACGATACCAAACTGTTTTTT.

This chain uses TRBV5-1 with TRBJ2-1, with D perhaps given as TRBD1 or TRBD2 (7 bases each). In germline, CDR1 is SGHRS, CDR2 YFSETQ. Trimming shortened V by 6 bases and J by 2 bases, and 15 bases separated the two germline ends. CDR3 size: 15 residues. The CDR3: CASNDQGGPYNEQFF. The CDR3 coding sequence is TGCGCCAGCAATGATCAGGGGGGGCCCTACAATGAGCAGTTCTTC.

There are many counts of this clonotype. The J gene is TRBJ2-4, the V gene TRBV5-4; 10 bases align to TRBD1. Germline V gene sequence: CDR1 SGHNT, CDR2 YYREEE (reference sequence). The CDR3 runs 18 residues. Trimming took 4 bases from V and 1 from J; bases not matched to a gene: 11. The chain's CDR3 is CASSATGGGGGAKNIQYF. In DNA, the CDR3 is TGTGCCAGCAGCGCGACAGGGGGCGGCGGAGGGGCCAAAAACATTCAGTACTTC.

This chain uses TRBV29-1 with TRBJ2-7, with 7 positions matching TRBD2. The trim removed 6 bases at V and 7 bases at J, leaving 9 bases unmatched. This CDR3 comprises 12 residues. CDR1 is SQVTM and CDR2 is ANQGSEA in the germline V gene. The CDR3 bases are TGCAGCGTGGGAGGGCCCTCGAGGGAGCAGTACTTC. This codes for CSVGGPSREQYF.

The sample holds a few counts of this clonotype. The chain couples TRBV6-5 to TRBJ1-4; the D gene is possibly TRBD1 (6 bases). This CDR3 spans 14 amino acids. Trimming removed 6 bases from V and 4 bases from J, with 12 bases in between. Germline CDR1 and CDR2: MNHEY and SVGAGI. CDR3 amino acids: CASRTQGLNEKLFF. The CDR3 nucleotides are TGTGCCAGCAGGACACAGGGCCTTAATGAAAAACTGTTTTTT.

This clonotype was detected only a few times. The chain links TRBV5-6 to TRBJ2-1; a possible D gene is TRBD2 (6 bases). The CDR3 extends over 16 amino acids. Per the germline V gene, CDR1 is SGHDT and CDR2 is YYEEEE. V was cut by 0 bases and J by 0 bases, with 10 bases left in between. The CDR3 DNA sequence: TGTGCCAGCAGCTTGGCCGGGGGAAGCTCCTACAATGAGCAGTTCTTC. Its protein is CASSLAGGSSYNEQFF.

The chain carries TRBV19 and TRBJ2-1; 11 nucleotides match TRBD2. CDR3 length: 14 amino acids. Germline CDR1 LNHDA, CDR2 SQIVND (reference sequence). The V and J ends lost 10 bases and 6 bases, in that order; junction bases with no gene match: 8. The CDR3 sequence: CATVAGGPVNEQFF. The CDR3 region has the DNA TGTGCCACCGTAGCGGGGGGGCCGGTCAATGAGCAGTTCTTC.

This clonotype was seen ten or more times. The V gene is TRBV30, the J gene TRBJ2-1; D tentatively reads TRBD1 or TRBD2 (6 bases each). V lost 3 bases to trimming and J lost 2 bases, with 17 bases between them. Germline CDR1 reads GTSNPN; CDR2 reads SVGIG (reference sequence). This CDR3 region has 16 residues. CDR3 bases: TGTGCCTGGAGATCGGGTTCGGGGGCAGCCTACAATGAGCAGTTCTTC. Protein product: CAWRSGSGAAYNEQFF. Together with reference TRBV30 and TRBJ2-1, the CDR3 gives the full variable domain: SQTIHQWPATLVQPVGSPLSLECTVEGTSNPNLYWYRQAAGRGLQLLFYSVGIGQISSEVPQNLSASRPQDRQFILSSKKLLLSDSGFYLCAWRSGSGAAYNEQFFGPGTRLTVL.

This clonotype was recorded a few times. V usage is TRBV7-8 and J usage is TRBJ2-3; D call uncertain. The CDR3 sequence is 14 residues long. From germline, CDR1 is SGHVS and CDR2 FQNEAQ. Trimming took 4 bases from V and 4 from J, leaving 12 bases between them. The CDR3 sequence is CASSSYPAPDTQYF. CDR3 nucleotide sequence: TGTGCCAGCAGCTCTTACCCAGCGCCAGATACGCAGTATTTT.

V and J are TRBV28 and TRBJ2-1, with D unclear. The CDR3 runs to 13 residues. CDR1 and CDR2 (germline): MDHEN, SYDVKM. Trimming took 6 bases from V and 4 from J, leaving 10 bases between them. The DNA of the CDR3 is TGTGCCAGCAGCCTCGGACGGTACAATGAGCAGTTCTTC. This sequence encodes CASSLGRYNEQFF.